Below, 25 T cell receptor beta chains from the same sample are listed, as sequenced in a study of T cells in women clearing cervical HPV infection. Only in-frame clones appear in the TCRdb table, and some are missing; sequencing was by immunoSEQ multiplex PCR. The sample yields around 23,000 clones, of which the top ten take up roughly 2.6%. The specimen sequenced was blood buffy coat. These receptors were taken from a woman between 18 and 70 years old with a cervical HPV16 infection that either progressed to CIN3+ or cleared (not recorded which).

In the case of this clone: The observed sequence ends 3 residues before the CDR3 terminus, with the missing tail filled in from the germline J gene. The J gene is TRBJ2-3, the V gene TRBV6-1; 7 nucleotides agree with TRBD1. The CDR3 has 15 residues. CDR1 and CDR2 from the germline V gene are MNHNS and SASEGT. CDR3 DNA, as far as it was read: TGTGCCAGCAGTGCCCCGGACAGGCTAGAAGTAGCG. This translates into CASSAPDRLEVA. In full, the CDR3 reads CASSAPDRLEVAQYF.

Worth noting for this clone: The read comes to an end 3 residues before the CDR3 does, leaving the germline J gene to fill in the end. The J gene is TRBJ2-7, the V gene TRBV3-1 (or the pseudogene TRBV3-2); no clear D. Trimming left V 2 bases short and J 0 bases short, with 5 bases between. Germline CDR1 reads LGHDT; CDR2 reads YNNKEL (reference sequence). The length of the CDR3 is 13 residues. The CDR3 DNA, read in part, is TGTGCCAGCAGCCAACCCAGCTCCTACGAG. Protein product: CASSQPSSYE. The full CDR3 protein reads CASSQPSSYEQYF.

Details on this clone: The read finishes 3 residues shy of the CDR3 end, and the germline J gene is used to complete it. The chain carries TRBV6-2 or TRBV6-3 and TRBJ2-7, with 8 bases lining up with TRBD2. V trimming: 6 bases; J trimming: 5 bases; junction bases outside the gene matches: 6. CDR1 is MNHEY, CDR2 SVGEGT, per germline. The CDR3 is 13 amino acids. The CDR3 here is CASSLVAGNEQYF. The sequenced part of the CDR3 DNA is TGTGCCAGCAGCCTGGTAGCGGGGAACGAG.

As regards this clone: The read ends 3 residues early relative to the CDR3; the germline J gene fills the gap. The rearrangement uses TRBV18 and TRBJ1-5, with 7 bases lining up with TRBD1. The ends lost 4 bases at V and 3 bases at J; junction bases unmatched: 6. Germline V gene lookup returns CDR1 KGHSH and CDR2 LQKENI. CDR3 length: 15 amino acids. The sequenced part of the CDR3 DNA is TGTGCCAGCTCACTCTCAGACAGGGCCAATCAGCCC. Its translation: CASSLSDRANQP. The complete CDR3 reads CASSLSDRANQPQHF.

About this clone itself: The missing CDR3 end, 3 residues past where the read stops, is filled in from the germline J gene. The rearrangement joins TRBV2 to TRBJ1-1, with 8 bases identical to TRBD1. This CDR3 comprises 13 residues. J lost 5 bases, V lost 10 bases, and 9 bases had no gene match. The germline CDR1 and CDR2 sequences are SNHLY and FYNNEI. CDR3 residues: CATTRQGRTEAFF. The DNA read from the CDR3 is TGTGCCACCACCCGACAGGGGAGAACTGAA.

Notes on this clone: The CDR3 is cut off 3 residues early in the read; its end comes from the germline J gene. The V and J genes are TRBV29-1 and TRBJ2-7; 11 positions match TRBD2. Germline values: CDR1 SQVTM, CDR2 ANQGSEA. The CDR3 totals 14 residues. V lost 4 bases and J lost 3; bases outside the gene matches: 5. CDR3 DNA (partial): TGCAGCGTTGCCGCTAGCGGGGGGATCTACGAG. This translates into CSVAASGGIYE. In full, the CDR3 reads CSVAASGGIYEQYF.

A note on this clone: The read terminates 3 residues ahead of where the CDR3 ends, so the germline J gene completes it. The V and J genes are TRBV19 and TRBJ2-1; 8 nucleotides line up with TRBD1. The junction had 12 bases not matched to a gene; V was cut back by 4 bases and J by 7 bases. This CDR3 is built from 16 residues. CDR1 and CDR2 (germline): LNHDA, SQIVND (reference sequence). CDR3 DNA (partial): TGTGCCAGTAGTACCCCACCCTGGACAGGGCCGAATGAG. The encoded protein is CASSTPPWTGPNE. The whole CDR3 region reads CASSTPPWTGPNEQFF.

On this clone itself: The read falls 3 residues short of the CDR3 end, and the missing part is taken from the germline J gene. The chain links TRBV7-6 to TRBJ2-2; tentatively, D is TRBD2 (6 bases). CDR3 size: 15 residues. Germline CDR1 is SGHVS and CDR2 is FNYEAQ. The CDR3 DNA, read in part, is TGTGCCAGCAGCCCCCCCGGAGGGTTTAATGAAAAG. This codes for CASSPPGGFNEK. The CDR3 reads in full as CASSPPGGFNEKLFF. The entire variable domain, with the rest obtained from reference TRBV7-6 and TRBJ2-2, is as follows: GAGVSQSPRYKVTKRGQDVALRCDPISGHVSLYWYRQALGQGPEFLTYFNYEAQQDKSGLPNDRFSAERPEGSISTLTIQRTEQRDSAMYRCASSPPGGFNEKLFFGEGSRLTVL.

Turning to this clone: The read terminates 3 residues ahead of where the CDR3 ends, so the germline J gene completes it. This chain uses TRBV5-6 with TRBJ1-5; D perhaps matches TRBD1 (6 bases). Between the trimmed V and J ends, which lost 0 bases and 6 bases, there was a span of 10 bases. This CDR3 has 14 residues. Germline-derived CDR1 and CDR2 are SGHDT and YYEEEE. The CDR3 here is CASSLGGRGQPQHF. The sequenced CDR3 bases are TGTGCCAGCAGCTTGGGGGGCAGGGGTCAGCCC.

This clone is labeled medium-sized (0.01 to 0.1%) based on frequency. The DNA ends 3 residues before the CDR3 does, and the rest of the CDR3 is filled in from the germline J gene. V usage is TRBV19 and J usage is TRBJ2-3; D might be TRBD1 (6 bases). The CDR3 runs to 13 residues. Germline V CDR1 and CDR2: LNHDA, SQIVND (reference sequence). The germline V and J ends were trimmed by 6 bases and 1 base, with 8 bases remaining between them. The part of the CDR3 DNA that was read is TGTGCCAGTAGCTGGGGGCGCACAGATACG. Translated: CASSWGRTDT. The entire CDR3 reads CASSWGRTDTQYF.

This chain's CDR3 is CASSRAGRGLNYGYTF. The CDR3 DNA, read in part, is TGTGCCAGTAGTAGGGCGGGCAGGGGGCTGAACTATGGC. The chain uses TRBV19 and TRBJ1-2, with 8 bases matching TRBD1. The CDR3 extends 3 residues past the end of the read, so its final part is completed from the germline J gene. Germline values: CDR1 LNHDA, CDR2 SQIVND (reference sequence). The trim removed 4 bases at V and 2 bases at J, leaving 9 bases unmatched. The length of the CDR3 is 16 residues.

A word on this clone: The CDR3 end is not reached by the read, which stops 3 residues before it; the germline J gene fills it in. V and J are TRBV19 and TRBJ1-2; D may be TRBD1 (5 bases). V was cut by 0 bases and J by 7 bases, with 9 bases left in between. There are 13 residues in the CDR3. Germline V gene lookup returns CDR1 LNHDA and CDR2 SQIVND (reference sequence). CDR3 protein: CASSIERGLGYTF. The sequenced CDR3 bases are TGTGCCAGTAGTATAGAGAGGGGTCTTGGC. Together with reference TRBV19 and TRBJ1-2, the CDR3 gives the full variable domain: DGGITQSPKYLFRKEGQNVTLSCEQNLNHDAMYWYRQDPGQGLRLIYYSQIVNDFQKGDIAEGYSVSREKKESFPLTVTSAQKNPTAFYLCASSIERGLGYTFGSGTRLTVV.

On this clone: The read ends 3 residues shy of where the CDR3 ends; the end is completed using the germline J gene. The chain couples TRBV30 to TRBJ2-7; 12 bases are shared with TRBD1. The V gene's germline CDR1 is GTSNPN and CDR2 SVGIG (reference sequence). The V gene end was trimmed by 8 bases and the J gene end by 5 bases; junction bases not matched to a gene: 13. The CDR3 spans 15 residues. The part of the CDR3 DNA that was read is TGTGCCCTAGAACCGGGACAGGGGGCAAAAAACGAG. This codes for CALEPGQGAKNE. Given in full, the CDR3 is CALEPGQGAKNEQYF.

As for this clone: The CDR3 extends 3 residues past the end of the read, so its final part is completed from the germline J gene. This chain joins TRBV6-1 and TRBJ2-2; no reliable D call. V was shortened by 0 bases and J by 6 bases, with 11 bases between the two germline ends. The CDR3 loop spans 15 amino acids. Germline CDR1 MNHNS, CDR2 SASEGT. CDR3 DNA (partial): TGTGCCAGCAGTGAAGCCGGATACGCGGCCGGGGAG. It is translated as CASSEAGYAAGE. The entire CDR3 sequence reads CASSEAGYAAGELFF.

For this clone: Read sequence stops 3 residues before the CDR3 end, and the germline J gene provides the missing end. The V and J genes are TRBV7-9 and TRBJ2-1; D uncertain. The CDR3 extends over 12 amino acids. Germline loops: CDR1 SEHNR, CDR2 FQNEAQ (reference sequence). V gave up 5 bases and J gave up 5 bases, with 7 bases separating them. CDR3 DNA, as far as it was read: TGTGCCAGCAGCCCTTTTGACAATGAG. Its translation is CASSPFDNE. The CDR3 in full is CASSPFDNEQFF. The whole variable domain, filled in from reference TRBV7-9 and TRBJ2-1, reads DTGVSQNPRHKITKRGQNVTFRCDPISEHNRLYWYRQTLGQGPEFLTYFQNEAQLEKSRLLSDRFSAERPKGSFSTLEIQRTEQGDSAMYLCASSPFDNEQFFGPGTRLTVL.

On this clone: The CDR3 end lies 3 residues beyond the end of the read and is filled in from the germline J gene. V gene TRBV5-5 combines with J gene TRBJ2-3; D gene ambiguous. The CDR3 has 14 amino acids. V shed 4 bases and J shed 5 bases, with 14 bases lying between them. Germline V lookup: CDR1 SGHKS, CDR2 YYEKEE (reference sequence). Here the CDR3 reads CASSHTPTKDTQYF. CDR3 DNA, as far as it was read: TGTGCCAGCAGCCATACTCCTACGAAAGATACG.

CDR3 DNA (partial): TGTGCCAGTAGTAGGACTTTAGCGGGGGGCCGGGCAGATACG. This codes for CASSRTLAGGRADT. The CDR3 as a whole reads CASSRTLAGGRADTQYF. The chain combines TRBV19 with TRBJ2-3; TRBD2 matches 10 bases. The sequenced fragment ends 3 residues before the CDR3 boundary, so the rest is inferred from the germline J gene. This CDR3 region has 17 residues. Trimming removed 4 bases from V and 4 bases from J; junction bases left unmatched: 11. The germline gives CDR1 LNHDA, CDR2 SQIVND (reference sequence).

With regard to this clone: The read halts 3 residues ahead of the CDR3 end, with the missing end drawn from the germline J gene. This sequence joins TRBV19 and TRBJ1-2; D is perhaps TRBD1 (6 bases). Germline V CDR1 and CDR2: LNHDA, SQIVND (reference sequence). The V and J ends lost 8 bases and 4 bases respectively, with 17 bases between them. The CDR3 runs 14 residues. CDR3 bases read: TGTGCCAGTTCCCCGGACAGCTCCCTCTATGGC. Protein: CASSPDSSLYG. The whole CDR3 sequence is CASSPDSSLYGYTF.

Regarding this clone: The CDR3 extends 3 residues past the end of the read, so its final part is completed from the germline J gene. The chain joins TRBV30 to TRBJ1-5; unclear D gene. The CDR3 runs 13 residues. Germline CDR1 GTSNPN, CDR2 SVGIG (reference sequence). V was shortened by 1 base and J by 4 bases, with 8 bases between the two germline ends. The CDR3 spells CAWSGSVNQPQHF. Partial CDR3 DNA: TGTGCCTGGAGTGGTTCGGTGAATCAGCCC.

On this clone: The read ends 3 residues early relative to the CDR3; the germline J gene fills the gap. This sequence joins TRBV5-1 and TRBJ2-4; TRBD1 aligns across 9 bases. This CDR3 spans 17 amino acids. Per germline, CDR1 SGHRS and CDR2 YFSETQ. The CDR3 loop reads CASSLEINRGRGETQYF. CDR3 DNA, as far as it was read: TGCGCCAGCAGCTTGGAAATTAACAGGGGGCGCGGAGAGACT.

About this clone: Compared with germline, one end of the junction differs, possibly owing to a read error. The read falls 3 residues short of the CDR3 end, and the missing part is taken from the germline J gene. The V call is TRBV4-2, the J call TRBJ2-4; 7 nucleotides agree with TRBD2. CDR3 size: 14 residues. Looked up from germline, CDR1 is LGHNA and CDR2 is YNFKEQ. The covered CDR3 bases are TGCGCCAGCAGCCAAGTGGAGGCGGGAGCGGTT. It specifies CASSQVEAGAV. The entire CDR3 protein is CASSQVEAGAVQYF.

On this clone itself: The read terminates 3 residues before the CDR3 end, so the remaining end is supplied by the germline J gene. The rearrangement uses TRBV13 and TRBJ2-1; 8 nucleotides match TRBD1. Germline-derived CDR1 and CDR2 are PRHDT and FYEKMQ (reference sequence). This CDR3 has 16 amino acids. The V gene end was trimmed by 2 bases and the J gene end by 9 bases; junction bases not matched to a gene: 12. Here the CDR3 reads CASSLPGQGHLSEQFF. The CDR3 DNA, read in part, is TGTGCCAGCAGCTTACCAGGACAGGGCCATCTCAGTGAG.

As to this clone: The CDR3 end is not reached by the read, which stops 3 residues before it; the germline J gene fills it in. The chain has TRBV29-1 and TRBJ2-4; 12 bases match TRBD2. The length of the CDR3 is 14 residues. Per germline, CDR1 SQVTM and CDR2 ANQGSEA. The sequenced CDR3 bases are TGCAGCGTTGTCCCTAGCGGGAGGGTGAAGACT. Translated, it gives CSVVPSGRVKT. From start to end, the CDR3 is CSVVPSGRVKTQYF.

Concerning this clone: The read ends 3 residues before the CDR3 terminus; that terminus is restored from the germline J gene. The chain has TRBV7-2 and TRBJ2-7, with D maybe TRBD2 (6 bases). The germline CDR1 and CDR2 sequences are SGHTA and FQGNSA. Deletions cut 2 bases from V and 1 base from J, with 12 bases between. The CDR3 sequence is 15 residues long. The chain's CDR3 is CASSLPGTGSYEQYF. CDR3 DNA (partial): TGTGCCAGCAGCTTACCCGGGACTGGATCCTACGAG.

Of note for this clone: Read sequence stops 3 residues before the CDR3 end, and the germline J gene provides the missing end. The V call is TRBV7-3, the J call TRBJ2-3; perhaps D is TRBD1 or TRBD2 (5 bases each). This CDR3 has 15 amino acids. The V and J ends lost 2 bases and 6 bases respectively, with 15 bases between them. Germline-derived CDR1 and CDR2 are SGHTA and FQGTGA. CDR3 region: CASSLGQGAPDTQYF. The CDR3 DNA, read in part, is TGTGCCAGCAGCTTAGGCCAGGGAGCTCCTGATACG.